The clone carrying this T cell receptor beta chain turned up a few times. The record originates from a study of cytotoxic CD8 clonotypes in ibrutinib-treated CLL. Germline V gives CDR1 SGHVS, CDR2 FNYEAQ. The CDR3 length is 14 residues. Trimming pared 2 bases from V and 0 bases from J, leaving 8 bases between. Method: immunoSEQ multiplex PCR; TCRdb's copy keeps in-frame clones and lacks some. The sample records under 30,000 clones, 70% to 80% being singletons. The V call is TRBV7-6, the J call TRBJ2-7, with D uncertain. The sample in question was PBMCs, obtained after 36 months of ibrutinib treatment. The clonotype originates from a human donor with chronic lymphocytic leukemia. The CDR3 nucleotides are TGTGCCAGCAGCTTATCCCCTGACTCCTACGAGCAGTACTTC. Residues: CASSLSPDSYEQYF.